This T cell receptor (beta chain) was found in a study of monozygotic twins with inflammatory bowel disease. This CDR3 is built from 14 residues. Germline loops: CDR1 KGHSH, CDR2 LQKENI. The study, taken as a whole, reports: Variability may have been added to patient repertoires by differing immunosuppressive treatments. Subtypes among T cells remained indistinguishable.

UMIs containing a 6-nucleotide sample barcode were added via template switching. TCRdb re-called the 5' RACE reads; one entry per CDR3 protein, DNA not given. Reported are around 230,000 distinct CDR3 sequences; the ten largest clones contain roughly 1.7%. On this clonotype: What it binds is not known.

The rearrangement uses TRBV18 and TRBJ1-6; TCRdb designates TRBD1, a call that cannot be tested without DNA. The receptor was isolated from a human donor with ulcerative colitis or Crohn's disease, or a healthy co-twin of an affected twin (not recorded which). The material sequenced was blood. CDR3 residues: CASSLLQGGSPLHF.